Below, 22 T cell receptor beta chains from the same sample are listed, as sequenced in a study of technical replicates of blood from four donors. The assay was immunoSEQ multiplex PCR, and TCRdb's table has in-frame clones only and misses some. The sample lists approximately 73,000 clones, approximately 90% occurring once. The sample comprised T cells isolated from PBMCs. The origin of the receptors is a human donor in good health.

This rearrangement joins TRBV7-8 to TRBJ2-7, with D possibly matching TRBD2 (6 bases). The V gene lost 2 bases and the J gene lost 2 bases, with 16 bases spanning the gap. Germline V gene lookup returns CDR1 SGHVS and CDR2 FQNEAQ. There are 16 residues in the CDR3. CDR3 DNA: TGTGCCAGCAGCTTATGGCGGGAACCTCTAGCCTACGAGCAGTACTTC. It is translated as CASSLWREPLAYEQYF. The full variable domain, in which reference TRBV7-8 and TRBJ2-7 provide the parts outside the CDR3, is GAGVSQSPRYKVAKRGQDVALRCDPISGHVSLFWYQQALGQGPEFLTYFQNEAQLDKSGLPSDRFFAERPEGSVSTLKIQRTQQEDSAVYLCASSLWREPLAYEQYFGPGTRLTVT.

This chain links TRBV2 with TRBJ1-2; D uncertain. CDR1 SNHLY and CDR2 FYNNEI come from the germline V gene. The CDR3 is 13 amino acids. The V end lost 6 bases, the J end lost 6 bases, and 14 bases lay between the germline ends. This CDR3 is CASRMGGVDGYTF. The CDR3 DNA reads as TGTGCCAGCAGGATGGGAGGTGTCGATGGCTACACCTTC.

This chain links TRBV11-3 with TRBJ2-2; D gene unclear. Trimming took off 5 bases at V and 6 bases at J, with 10 bases between the two ends. Per germline, CDR1 SGHNT and CDR2 YENEEA. There are 13 residues in the CDR3. The CDR3 DNA is TGTGCCAGCAGCCGTCCCCCTGCCGGGGAGCTGTTTTTT. Translation: CASSRPPAGELFF.

The gene calls are TRBV4-1 and TRBJ1-5, with D perhaps matching TRBD1 (5 bases). V was clipped by 1 base and J by 5 bases, with 18 bases between them. The germline V gene has CDR1 MGHRA and CDR2 YSYEKL. This CDR3 has 17 amino acids. The CDR3 sequence is CASSQGGSGGYDQPQHF. In DNA, the CDR3 is TGCGCCAGCAGCCAAGGTGGGAGCGGGGGGTACGATCAGCCCCAGCATTTT.

This clone was detected once. The CDR3 spells CASSQDALANLYEQYF. The CDR3, as DNA: TGCGCCAGCAGCCAAGATGCCCTCGCGAATCTCTACGAGCAGTACTTC. This sequence joins TRBV4-3 and TRBJ2-7; no clear D gene. Looked up from germline, CDR1 is LGHNA and CDR2 is YSLEER. The CDR3 is 16 residues long. V was shortened by 0 bases and J by 3 bases, with 15 bases between the two germline ends.

J is TRBJ1-2 and V is TRBV4-1, with D uncertain. The CDR3 is 14 amino acids. CDR1 is MGHRA and CDR2 is YSYEKL in the germline V gene. The ends were cut back, 4 bases at V and 8 bases at J, with 17 bases in the middle. CDR3 amino acids: CASSLPADGIGYTF. DNA for the CDR3: TGCGCCAGCAGCCTACCGGCGGATGGTATAGGCTACACCTTC.

The chain employs TRBV6-5 and TRBJ1-1; a possible D gene is TRBD1 (6 bases). V was clipped by 6 bases and J by 1 base, with 6 bases between them. The CDR3 loop spans 12 amino acids. Germline lookup yields CDR1 MNHEY and CDR2 SVGAGI. CDR3 sequence (DNA): TGTGCCAGCAGCAGGGGGAACACTGAAGCTTTCTTT. Residues: CASSRGNTEAFF.

J is TRBJ2-7 and V is TRBV9; 13 positions agree with TRBD2. The CDR3 spans 15 residues. The germline CDR1 and CDR2 sequences are SGDLS and YYNGEE. The V gene end was trimmed by 3 bases and the J gene end by 4 bases; junction bases not matched to a gene: 4. The CDR3 loop is CASSEGLAGSYEQYF. CDR3 bases: TGTGCCAGCAGCGAGGGACTAGCGGGATCGTACGAGCAGTACTTC.

This chain uses TRBV7-2 with TRBJ2-3, with 8 bases that match TRBD2. The CDR3 contains 12 residues. Losses at the gene ends were 5 bases for V and 9 bases for J; bases not matched to a gene: 4. Germline CDR1 is SGHTA and CDR2 is FQGNSA. The CDR3 sequence is CASSLGLATQYF. CDR3 bases: TGTGCCAGCAGCCTCGGACTAGCCACGCAGTATTTT.

This rearrangement joins TRBV7-3 to TRBJ2-3; D perhaps matches TRBD2 (5 bases). Germline V gene sequence: CDR1 SGHTA, CDR2 FQGTGA. The CDR3 sequence is 14 residues long. The V end was cut by 5 bases, the J end by 4 bases, with 13 bases between. For the CDR3, the DNA is TGTGCCAGCAGCCCCTTAGAGGGATCAGATACGCAGTATTTT. Its protein is CASSPLEGSDTQYF.

This chain joins TRBV4-2 and TRBJ2-1; 12 bases are a match to TRBD2. Looked up from germline, CDR1 is LGHNA and CDR2 is YNFKEQ. The length of the CDR3 is 15 residues. Unmatched junction bases numbered 4, after V lost 4 bases and J lost 6 bases. CDR3 coding DNA: TGTGCCAGCAGCCCAGGACTAGCGGGGACCAATGAGCAGTTCTTC. Translation gives CASSPGLAGTNEQFF.

This clone was recorded only once. CDR3 protein: CATVRGGNYGYTF. CDR3 bases: TGTGCCACAGTAAGGGGGGGGAACTATGGCTACACCTTC. V gene TRBV6-5 combines with J gene TRBJ1-2, with a possible D match to TRBD1 (6 bases). This CDR3 has 13 residues. V shed 10 bases and J shed 2 bases, with 14 bases lying between them. CDR1 and CDR2 (germline): MNHEY, SVGAGI.

On this clone: At one end the junction does not follow the germline gene, possibly because of a read error. The V and J genes are TRBV7-7 and TRBJ2-5, with 11 positions matching TRBD2. The CDR3 is 14 amino acids. Germline V gives CDR1 SSHAT, CDR2 FNYEAQ (reference sequence). The CDR3 region is CASSFTSGSETQYF. CDR3 in DNA: TGTGCTAGCAGCTTCACTAGCGGGAGTGAGACCCAGTACTTC.

CDR3 nucleotides: TGCAGCGTTGAAGTTAGGTCTAGCGCTGAGGATACGCAGTATTTT. It translates to CSVEVRSSAEDTQYF. The chain links TRBV29-1 to TRBJ2-3; maybe TRBD2 (6 bases). With 1 base removed from V and 6 bases from J, the gap between germline ends came to 17 bases. There are 15 residues in the CDR3. The germline V gene has CDR1 SQVTM and CDR2 ANQGSEA.

The V and J genes are TRBV29-1 and TRBJ2-6; D possibly corresponds to TRBD2 (5 bases). CDR3 length: 14 residues. V shed 6 bases and J shed 2 bases, with 11 bases lying between them. Germline CDR1 reads SQVTM; CDR2 reads ANQGSEA. The CDR3 DNA reads TGCAGCGTGGGAGATGGGGCTGGGGCCAACGTCCTGACTTTC. Protein sequence: CSVGDGAGANVLTF.

The genes are TRBV6-1 and TRBJ2-7; D unclear. This CDR3 spans 15 amino acids. CDR1 is MNHNS and CDR2 is SASEGT in the germline V gene. Trimming removed 5 bases at V and 0 bases at J, with 14 bases between. CDR3 DNA: TGTGCCAGCAGTTTGGAGACGGCCCCCTCCTACGAGCAGTACTTC. Protein: CASSLETAPSYEQYF.

The chain combines TRBV23-1 with TRBJ2-7; 9 positions agree with TRBD1. TRBV23-1 is labeled an ORF, and its function is uncertain. CDR3 length: 15 residues. The trim removed 4 bases at V and 3 bases at J, leaving 7 bases unmatched. CDR3 DNA sequence: TGCGCCAGCAGTCTCGGACAGGGGTTTTTCTACGAGCAGTACTTC. Its translation is CASSLGQGFFYEQYF.

The chain joins TRBV19 to TRBJ2-7, with 8 nucleotides matching TRBD2. The CDR3 length is 13 residues. Germline V CDR1 and CDR2: LNHDA, SQIVND (reference sequence). V lost 6 bases, J lost 5 bases, and 6 bases stayed unmatched. CDR3 in DNA: TGTGCCAGTAGGGTAGCGGGAAACAACGAGCAGTACTTC. Protein product: CASRVAGNNEQYF. The variable domain in full, with the rest retrieved from reference TRBV19 and TRBJ2-7, is DGGITQSPKYLFRKEGQNVTLSCEQNLNHDAMYWYRQDPGQGLRLIYYSQIVNDFQKGDIAEGYSVSREKKESFPLTVTSAQKNPTAFYLCASRVAGNNEQYFGPGTRLTVT.

The chain employs TRBV10-3 and TRBJ1-5; 7 bases are shared with TRBD1. CDR3 size: 14 residues. The V gene's germline CDR1 is ENHRY and CDR2 SYGVKD. The V and J ends lost 10 bases and 5 bases, in that order; junction bases with no gene match: 11. CDR3 in amino acids: CATSGQVGDQPQHF. For the CDR3, the DNA is TGTGCCACCTCAGGACAGGTCGGAGATCAGCCCCAGCATTTT.

DNA of the CDR3: TGTGCCAGCAGCGCCCGACTAGCGGTAGTAGGAAATGAGCAGTTCTTC. Protein: CASSARLAVVGNEQFF. This chain connects TRBV9 to TRBJ2-1; 9 bases fit TRBD2. Trimming at V came to 3 bases and at J to 7 bases, leaving 11 bases not matched to a gene. The germline CDR1 and CDR2 sequences are SGDLS and YYNGEE. This CDR3 contains 16 residues.

The chain is built from TRBV30 and TRBJ2-7, with 14 bases aligning to TRBD2. CDR1 GTSNPN and CDR2 SVGIG come from the germline V gene (reference sequence). There are 16 residues in the CDR3. The J segment lost 5 bases and the V segment lost 2 bases, leaving 8 bases of the junction unmatched. In nucleotides, the CDR3 is TGTGCCTGGAGTCTCGGGACTAGCGGGAGTGGAGACGAGCAGTACTTC. Translation: CAWSLGTSGSGDEQYF.

The chain couples TRBV4-1 to TRBJ2-1; 7 nucleotides align to TRBD2. There are 15 residues in the CDR3. The V and J ends lost 4 bases and 4 bases, in that order; junction bases with no gene match: 7. Germline V gene lookup returns CDR1 MGHRA and CDR2 YSYEKL. CDR3 loop: CASSPGLAAYNEQFF. CDR3 coding DNA: TGCGCCAGCAGCCCCGGGCTAGCGGCGTACAATGAGCAGTTCTTC.